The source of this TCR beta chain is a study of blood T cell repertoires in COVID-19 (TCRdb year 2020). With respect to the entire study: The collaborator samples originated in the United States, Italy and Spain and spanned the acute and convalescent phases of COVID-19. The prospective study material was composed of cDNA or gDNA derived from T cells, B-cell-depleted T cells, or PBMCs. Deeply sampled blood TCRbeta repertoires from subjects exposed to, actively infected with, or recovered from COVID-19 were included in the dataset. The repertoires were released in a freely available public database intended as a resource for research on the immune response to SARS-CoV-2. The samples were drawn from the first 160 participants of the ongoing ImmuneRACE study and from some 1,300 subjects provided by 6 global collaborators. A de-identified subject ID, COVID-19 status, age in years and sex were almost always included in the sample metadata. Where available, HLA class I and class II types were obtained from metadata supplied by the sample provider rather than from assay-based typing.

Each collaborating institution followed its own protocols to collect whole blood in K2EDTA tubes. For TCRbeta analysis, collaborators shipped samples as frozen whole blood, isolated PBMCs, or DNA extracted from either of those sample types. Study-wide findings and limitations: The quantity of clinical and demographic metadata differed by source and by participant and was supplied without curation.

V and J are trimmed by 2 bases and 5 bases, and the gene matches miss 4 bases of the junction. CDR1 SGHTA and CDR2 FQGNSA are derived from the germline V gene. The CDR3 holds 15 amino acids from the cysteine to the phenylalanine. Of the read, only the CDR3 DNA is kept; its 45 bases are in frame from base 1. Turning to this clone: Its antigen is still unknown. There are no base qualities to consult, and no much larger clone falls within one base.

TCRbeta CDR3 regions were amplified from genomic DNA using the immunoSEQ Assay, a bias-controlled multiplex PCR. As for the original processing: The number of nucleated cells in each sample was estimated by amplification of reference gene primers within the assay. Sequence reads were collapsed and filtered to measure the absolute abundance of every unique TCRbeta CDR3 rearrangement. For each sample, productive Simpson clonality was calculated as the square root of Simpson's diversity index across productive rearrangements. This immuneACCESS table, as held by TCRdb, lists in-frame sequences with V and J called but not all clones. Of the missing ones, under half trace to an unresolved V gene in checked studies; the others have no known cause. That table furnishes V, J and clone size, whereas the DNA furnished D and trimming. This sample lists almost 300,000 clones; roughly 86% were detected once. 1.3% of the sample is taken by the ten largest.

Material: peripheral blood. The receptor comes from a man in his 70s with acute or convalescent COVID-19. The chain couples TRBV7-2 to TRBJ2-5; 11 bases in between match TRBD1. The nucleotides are TGTGCCAGCAGCTTAACAGGACAGGGGGCTGAGACCCAGTACTTC. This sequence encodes CASSLTGQGAETQYF.